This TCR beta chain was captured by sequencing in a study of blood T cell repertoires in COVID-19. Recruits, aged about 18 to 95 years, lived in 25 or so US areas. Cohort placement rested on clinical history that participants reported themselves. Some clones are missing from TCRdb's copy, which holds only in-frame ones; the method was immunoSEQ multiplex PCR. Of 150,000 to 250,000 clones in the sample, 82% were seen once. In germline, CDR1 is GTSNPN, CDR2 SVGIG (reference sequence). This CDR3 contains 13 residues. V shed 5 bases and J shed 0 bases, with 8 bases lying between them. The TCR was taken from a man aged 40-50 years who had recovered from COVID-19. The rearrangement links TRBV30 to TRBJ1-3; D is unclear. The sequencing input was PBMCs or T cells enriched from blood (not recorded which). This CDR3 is CAWGSSSGNTIYF. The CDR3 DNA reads TGTGCCTGGGGGTCCAGCTCTGGAAACACCATATATTTT.